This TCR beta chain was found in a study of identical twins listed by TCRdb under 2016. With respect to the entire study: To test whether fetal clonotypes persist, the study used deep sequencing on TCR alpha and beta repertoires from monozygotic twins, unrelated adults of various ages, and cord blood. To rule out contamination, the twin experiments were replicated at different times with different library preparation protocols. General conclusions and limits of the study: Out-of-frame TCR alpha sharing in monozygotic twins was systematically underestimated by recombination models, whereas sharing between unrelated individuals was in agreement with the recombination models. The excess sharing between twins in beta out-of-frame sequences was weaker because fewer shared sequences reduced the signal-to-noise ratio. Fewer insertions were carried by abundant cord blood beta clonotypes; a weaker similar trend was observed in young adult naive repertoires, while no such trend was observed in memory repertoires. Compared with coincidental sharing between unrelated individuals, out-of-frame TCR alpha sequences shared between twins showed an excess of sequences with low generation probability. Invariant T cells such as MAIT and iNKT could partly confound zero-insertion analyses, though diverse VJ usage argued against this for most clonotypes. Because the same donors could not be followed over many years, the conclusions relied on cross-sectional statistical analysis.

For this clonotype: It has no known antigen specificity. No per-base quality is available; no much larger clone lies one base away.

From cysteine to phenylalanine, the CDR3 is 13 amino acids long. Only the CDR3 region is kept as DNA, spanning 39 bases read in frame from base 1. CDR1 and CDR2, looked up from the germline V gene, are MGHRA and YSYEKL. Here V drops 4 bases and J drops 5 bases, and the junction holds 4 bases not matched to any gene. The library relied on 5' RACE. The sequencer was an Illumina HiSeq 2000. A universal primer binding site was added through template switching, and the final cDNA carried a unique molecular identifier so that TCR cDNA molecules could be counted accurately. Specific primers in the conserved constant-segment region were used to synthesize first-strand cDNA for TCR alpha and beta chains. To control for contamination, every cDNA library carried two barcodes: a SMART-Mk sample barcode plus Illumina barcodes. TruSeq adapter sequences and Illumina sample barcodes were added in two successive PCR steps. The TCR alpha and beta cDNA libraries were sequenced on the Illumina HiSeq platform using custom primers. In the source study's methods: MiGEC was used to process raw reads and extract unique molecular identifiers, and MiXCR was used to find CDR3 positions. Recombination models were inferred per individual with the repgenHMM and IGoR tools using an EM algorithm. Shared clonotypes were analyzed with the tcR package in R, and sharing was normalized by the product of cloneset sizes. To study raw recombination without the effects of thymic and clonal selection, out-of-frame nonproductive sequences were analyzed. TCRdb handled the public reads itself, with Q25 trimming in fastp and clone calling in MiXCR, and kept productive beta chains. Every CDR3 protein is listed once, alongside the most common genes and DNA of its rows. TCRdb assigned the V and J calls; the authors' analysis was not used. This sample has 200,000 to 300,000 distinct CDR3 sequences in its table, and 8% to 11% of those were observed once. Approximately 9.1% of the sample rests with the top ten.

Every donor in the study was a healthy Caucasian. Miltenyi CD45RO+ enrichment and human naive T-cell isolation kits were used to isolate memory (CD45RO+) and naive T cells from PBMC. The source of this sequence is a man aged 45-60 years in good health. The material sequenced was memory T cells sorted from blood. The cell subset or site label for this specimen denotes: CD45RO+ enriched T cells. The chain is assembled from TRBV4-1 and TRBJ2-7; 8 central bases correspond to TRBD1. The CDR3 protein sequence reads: CASSPQTGDEQYF. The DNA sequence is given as TGCGCCAGCAGCCCACAGACAGGGGACGAGCAGTACTTC.